Listed here are 24 T cell receptor beta chains from one sample, sequenced in a study of blood T cell repertoires in COVID-19. Sequencing used immunoSEQ multiplex PCR; TCRdb keeps in-frame clones, though not all of them. The sample comprises about 160,000 clones, approximately 85% of which are singletons, and approximately 0.99% rests with the top ten. Sequencing was done on a sample of peripheral blood. These receptors originate from a man aged 35 to 55 with acute or convalescent COVID-19.

This clone has only a few counts. This chain uses TRBV7-8 with TRBJ2-5; TRBD1 agrees at 9 bases. The CDR3 length is 15 residues. V was pared by 4 bases and J by 4 bases, with 7 bases of the junction left unmatched. Germline lookup yields CDR1 SGHVS and CDR2 FQNEAQ. The CDR3 loop reads CASSSWTGEGETQYF. The CDR3 DNA is TGTGCCAGCAGCTCCTGGACAGGGGAGGGAGAGACCCAGTACTTC.

V and J are TRBV19 and TRBJ2-2; D perhaps matches TRBD2 (6 bases). V lost 3 bases and J 1 base, leaving 9 bases between the germline ends. Germline CDR1 and CDR2: LNHDA and SQIVND (reference sequence). This CDR3 has 15 amino acids. CDR3 sequence reads: CASSINGGNTGELFF. In DNA form, the CDR3 reads TGTGCCAGTAGTATTAACGGGGGGAACACCGGGGAGCTGTTTTTT. The variable domain in full, with the rest retrieved from reference TRBV19 and TRBJ2-2, is DGGITQSPKYLFRKEGQNVTLSCEQNLNHDAMYWYRQDPGQGLRLIYYSQIVNDFQKGDIAEGYSVSREKKESFPLTVTSAQKNPTAFYLCASSINGGNTGELFFGEGSRLTVL.

The rearrangement uses TRBV25-1 and TRBJ2-5, with D perhaps matching TRBD1 (7 bases). Germline lookup yields CDR1 MGHDK and CDR2 SYGVNS. This CDR3 has 14 amino acids. Trimming removed 4 bases at V and 5 bases at J, with 14 bases between. The DNA of the CDR3 is TGTGCCAGCAGTGGAACAGGGGCGGGGGAGACCCAGTACTTC. Amino acids: CASSGTGAGETQYF.

V is TRBV6-6 and J is TRBJ2-2; 8 nucleotides line up with TRBD2. Germline loops: CDR1 MNHNY, CDR2 SVGAGI (reference sequence). The CDR3 is made up of 16 amino acids. Unmatched junction bases numbered 6, after V lost 6 bases and J lost 0 bases. The CDR3 region is CASSPGGAANTGELFF. The CDR3 bases are TGTGCCAGCAGCCCCGGGGGGGCCGCGAACACCGGGGAGCTGTTTTTT.

Only a few counts were recorded for this clone. The V and J genes are TRBV6-5 and TRBJ2-7, with D possibly being TRBD1 (6 bases). CDR1 and CDR2 from the germline V gene are MNHEY and SVGAGI. The CDR3 spans 13 residues. V dropped 6 bases and J dropped 3 bases, with 12 bases sitting between them. CDR3 in amino acids: CASRGNRDYEQYF. The CDR3 coding sequence is TGTGCCAGCAGGGGTAACAGGGACTACGAGCAGTACTTC.

The genes are TRBV5-4 and TRBJ1-1; no clear D. Deletions cut 3 bases from V and 3 bases from J, with 9 bases between. Germline CDR1 and CDR2: SGHNT and YYREEE (reference sequence). The CDR3 spans 13 residues. In DNA form, the CDR3 reads TGTGCCAGCAGCTCGGTGGTGTACACTGAAGCTTTCTTT. This encodes CASSSVVYTEAFF. Complete variable domain (other parts from reference TRBV5-4 and TRBJ1-1): ETGVTQSPTHLIKTRGQQVTLRCSSQSGHNTVSWYQQALGQGPQFIFQYYREEENGRGNFPPRFSGLQFPNYSSELNVNALELDDSALYLCASSSVVYTEAFFGQGTRLTVV.

This chain connects TRBV11-2 to TRBJ1-1; D call uncertain. The CDR3 is made up of 13 amino acids. Trimming shortened V by 0 bases and J by 8 bases, and 10 bases separated the two germline ends. The germline gives CDR1 SGHAT, CDR2 FQNNGV. The CDR3 bases are TGTGCCAGCAGCTTAGAGAGAGGCTTGGAAGCTTTCTTT. This encodes CASSLERGLEAFF.

The V and J genes are TRBV3-1 (or the pseudogene TRBV3-2) and TRBJ1-2; 8 nucleotides agree with TRBD1. Germline trimming cut 4 bases from V and 0 bases from J; bases unmatched to any gene: 10. The CDR3 length is 17 residues. Germline V gene lookup returns CDR1 LGHDT and CDR2 YNNKEL (reference sequence). The CDR3 protein is CASSRQDRASANYGYTF. The CDR3 bases are TGTGCCAGCAGCCGCCAGGACAGGGCCAGTGCTAACTATGGCTACACCTTC.

The V call is TRBV10-3, the J call TRBJ1-6, with a tentative D call TRBD1 (6 bases). The germline V gene has CDR1 ENHRY and CDR2 SYGVKD. Trimming cost V 4 bases and J 5 bases, with 9 bases left between them. The CDR3 spans 14 residues. The chain's CDR3 is CAISVAGDNSPLHF. CDR3 in DNA: TGTGCCATCAGTGTAGCAGGGGATAATTCACCCCTCCACTTT.

DNA for the CDR3: TGTGCCAGCAGCCCTGGGACAGGGGGGAGGACCCAGTACTTC. Encoded protein: CASSPGTGGRTQYF. The chain joins TRBV6-2 or TRBV6-3 to TRBJ2-5; 11 bases are a match to TRBD1. The CDR3 length is 14 residues. Looked up from germline, CDR1 is MNHEY and CDR2 is SVGEGT. V lost 6 bases, J lost 7 bases, and 7 bases stayed unmatched.

This sequence joins TRBV9 and TRBJ2-2, with a tentative D call TRBD1 (5 bases). Germline CDR1 SGDLS, CDR2 YYNGEE. The V and J ends lost 0 bases and 5 bases respectively, with 5 bases between them. CDR3 length: 13 amino acids. This CDR3 reads CASSVEGTGELFF. The DNA for the CDR3 is TGTGCCAGCAGCGTAGAGGGGACCGGGGAGCTGTTTTTT. The complete variable domain, with remaining parts taken from reference TRBV9 and TRBJ2-2, reads DSGVTQTPKHLITATGQRVTLRCSPRSGDLSVYWYQQSLDQGLQFLIQYYNGEERAKGNILERFSAQQFPDLHSELNLSSLELGDSALYFCASSVEGTGELFFGEGSRLTVL.

The gene calls are TRBV25-1 and TRBJ1-1; 7 positions match TRBD1. The length of the CDR3 is 13 residues. The germline CDR1 and CDR2 sequences are MGHDK and SYGVNS. The V and J ends lost 6 bases and 3 bases, in that order; junction bases with no gene match: 4. CDR3 region: CASRVQGYTEAFF. The CDR3 DNA follows: TGTGCCAGCAGGGTACAGGGGTACACTGAAGCTTTCTTT. Complete variable domain (other parts from reference TRBV25-1 and TRBJ1-1): EADIYQTPRYLVIGTGKKITLECSQTMGHDKMYWYQQDPGMELHLIHYSYGVNSTEKGDLSSESTVSRIRTEHFPLTLESARPSHTSQYLCASRVQGYTEAFFGQGTRLTVV.

The J gene is TRBJ2-2, the V gene TRBV5-6, with D perhaps matching TRBD2 (5 bases). The V and J ends lost 6 bases and 0 bases respectively, with 15 bases between them. This CDR3 region has 16 residues. Per germline, CDR1 SGHDT and CDR2 YYEEEE. The DNA for the CDR3 is TGTGCCAGCATCAGACGGAGGACGGCGAACACCGGGGAGCTGTTTTTT. It translates to CASIRRRTANTGELFF.

J is TRBJ2-7 and V is TRBV6-1; a weak D match, TRBD1 (5 bases). CDR1 and CDR2 (germline): MNHNS, SASEGT. V gave up 2 bases and J gave up 2 bases, with 16 bases separating them. CDR3 size: 16 residues. CDR3 sequence reads: CASSEISRVGPYEQYF. The CDR3 coding sequence is TGTGCCAGCAGTGAAATATCCAGGGTGGGTCCCTACGAGCAGTACTTC.

This chain joins TRBV5-6 and TRBJ2-3; 9 bases are shared with TRBD1. Germline CDR1 SGHDT, CDR2 YYEEEE. V was pared by 0 bases and J by 4 bases, with 6 bases of the junction left unmatched. CDR3 length: 16 amino acids. The CDR3 nucleotides are TGTGCCAGCAGCTTGGGCGGGACAGGGTCGGCAGATACGCAGTATTTT. Encoded protein: CASSLGGTGSADTQYF.

CDR3 bases: TGTGCCAGTATCGCTACCGGGACAGGGGACTATGGCTACACCTTC. The encoded protein is CASIATGTGDYGYTF. The J gene is TRBJ1-2, the V gene TRBV19; 10 bases align to TRBD1. The germline CDR1 and CDR2 sequences are LNHDA and SQIVND (reference sequence). The CDR3 has 15 residues. The V and J ends lost 7 bases and 3 bases, in that order; junction bases with no gene match: 8.

The rearrangement links TRBV19 to TRBJ2-3; TRBD2 agrees at 13 bases. Per the germline V gene, CDR1 is LNHDA and CDR2 is SQIVND (reference sequence). The CDR3 sequence is 16 residues long. V lost 5 bases to trimming and J lost 5 bases; unmatched junction nucleotides: 7. The CDR3 DNA reads TGTGCCAGTAGTCGCACTAGCGGGGGGGCCCAAGATACGCAGTATTTT. It codes for CASSRTSGGAQDTQYF.

This chain's CDR3 is CASSAGVIQETQYF. The CDR3 DNA follows: TGTGCCAGCAGCGCGGGGGTAATCCAAGAGACCCAGTACTTC. The chain joins TRBV9 to TRBJ2-5, with a tentative D call TRBD2 (6 bases). V lost 3 bases and J lost 1, with 10 bases in between. Germline V CDR1 and CDR2: SGDLS, YYNGEE. The CDR3 extends over 14 amino acids.

The chain combines TRBV10-3 with TRBJ2-2; possibly TRBD1 for D (6 bases). Germline values: CDR1 ENHRY, CDR2 SYGVKD. The V and J ends lost 6 bases and 2 bases respectively, with 19 bases between them. The CDR3 loop spans 17 amino acids. CDR3 sequence (DNA): TGTGCCATCAGGGACCATGGGGCAGGGGTTAACACCGGGGAGCTGTTTTTT. The encoded protein is CAIRDHGAGVNTGELFF.

This rearrangement joins TRBV7-2 to TRBJ1-2, with 7 bases matching TRBD1. J was trimmed by 5 bases and V by 1 base; bases with no gene match: 4. In germline, CDR1 is SGHTA, CDR2 FQGNSA. This CDR3 is 14 amino acids long. The CDR3 nucleotides are TGTGCCAGCAGCTTAGAAAGGGGGCGGTATGGCTACACCTTC. It yields the protein CASSLERGRYGYTF.

The chain employs TRBV7-2 and TRBJ1-2; D call uncertain. The V end lost 2 bases, the J end lost 3 bases, and 7 bases lay between the germline ends. Germline CDR1 reads SGHTA; CDR2 reads FQGNSA. The CDR3 sequence is 13 residues long. The chain's CDR3 is CASSLSPDYGYTF. The CDR3 DNA reads as TGTGCCAGCAGCTTATCACCGGACTATGGCTACACCTTC. The variable domain in full, with the rest retrieved from reference TRBV7-2 and TRBJ1-2, is GAGVSQSPSNKVTEKGKDVELRCDPISGHTALYWYRQSLGQGLEFLIYFQGNSAPDKSGLPSDRFSAERTGGSVSTLTIQRTQQEDSAVYLCASSLSPDYGYTFGSGTRLTVV.

This sequence joins TRBV2 and TRBJ1-5, with D maybe TRBD1 (5 bases). There are 12 residues in the CDR3. The V and J ends lost 8 bases and 9 bases respectively, with 14 bases between them. Per the germline V gene, CDR1 is SNHLY and CDR2 is FYNNEI. CDR3 nucleotides: TGTGCCAGCGGGCCTCCGGGGGGGCCCCAGCATTTT. It codes for CASGPPGGPQHF.

This clone appeared once. The chain is built from TRBV7-2 and TRBJ2-3, with 11 positions matching TRBD1. Unmatched junction bases numbered 3, after V lost 0 bases and J lost 4 bases. CDR3 length: 16 residues. Germline V lookup: CDR1 SGHTA, CDR2 FQGNSA. This CDR3 is CASSLAGTGGPDTQYF. The CDR3 nucleotides read TGTGCCAGCAGCTTAGCCGGGACAGGGGGACCAGATACGCAGTATTTT.

The chain employs TRBV5-6 and TRBJ1-2; TRBD1 aligns across 9 bases. Germline-derived CDR1 and CDR2 are SGHDT and YYEEEE. V dropped 4 bases and J dropped 4; count of bases not matched to a gene: 14. CDR3 length: 17 amino acids. CDR3: CASSQGQGGGGPYGYTF. The CDR3 nucleotides read TGTGCCAGCAGCCAGGGACAGGGAGGAGGGGGCCCCTATGGCTACACCTTC.